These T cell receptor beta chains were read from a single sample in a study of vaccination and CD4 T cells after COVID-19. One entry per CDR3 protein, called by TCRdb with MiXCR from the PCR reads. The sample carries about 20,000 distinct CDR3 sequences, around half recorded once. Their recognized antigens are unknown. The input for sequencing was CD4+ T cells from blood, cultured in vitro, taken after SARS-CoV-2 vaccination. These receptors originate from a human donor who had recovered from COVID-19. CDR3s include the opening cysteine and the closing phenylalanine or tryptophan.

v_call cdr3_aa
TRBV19 CATKASGAETQYF
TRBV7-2 CASTRGRESVTQYF
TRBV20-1 CSARGIGTGGGLGYGYTF
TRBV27 CATKPGRGRGTGELFF
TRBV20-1 CSALSGQGGSEQFF
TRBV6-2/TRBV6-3 CASSYSMGYSNQPQHF
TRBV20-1 CSAEMGGRMDQPQHF
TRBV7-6 CASSEHRDTQYF
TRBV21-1 CASSRGDRRSPLHF
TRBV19 CASIGQGNQPQHF
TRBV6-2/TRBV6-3 CASIGTPAGYNEQFF
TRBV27 CASRAGKTETQYF
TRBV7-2 CASSAGRQGSQPQHF
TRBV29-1 CSVGGSGGRTDTQYF
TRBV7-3 CASSLRDTGEMDTEAFF
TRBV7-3 CASSQGVGSTEAFF
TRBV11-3 CASSLDQILGQGFTEAFF
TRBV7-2 CASTKGGSWGETQYF
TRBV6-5 CASSFTSTGAVEAFF
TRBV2 CASPQEKNTEAFF
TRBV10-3 CAISESGMNTEAFF
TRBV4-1 CASSRSWGGTEAFF
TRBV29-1 CSVESPGGIEQYF
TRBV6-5 CASSYMASSQPQHF
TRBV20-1 CSARDSRGNQPQHF
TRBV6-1 CASRKGQGNSPLHF
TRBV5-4 CASSSGTSHRDTQYF
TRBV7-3 CASSLASGSGETQYF
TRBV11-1 CASSFTDPTQETQYF
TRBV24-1 CATSAGTPPYGYTF
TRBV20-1 CSASLSEGRTDTQYF
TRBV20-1 CSASRDNSNQPQHF
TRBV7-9 CASSRLAGTDTQYF
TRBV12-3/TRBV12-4 CASSLALVLGDRGSETQYF
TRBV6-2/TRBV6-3 CASREHRGSLNTEAFF
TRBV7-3 CASSSPGTGSAQYF
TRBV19 CASSIVTPGTYNEQFF
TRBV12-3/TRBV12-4 CASKQAGETQYF
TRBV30 CAWSVRHWTDTQYF
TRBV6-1 CASSDSLAVETQYF
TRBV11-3 CASSLDGQGAHGYTF
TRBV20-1 CSVASTGELFF
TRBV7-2 CASSPTPFFYEQYF
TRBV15 CATSRVEMETQYF
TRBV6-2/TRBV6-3 CASREGLHPTDTQYF
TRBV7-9 CASSGGTGSGANVLTF
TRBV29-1 CSVRRGPSTGELFF
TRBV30 CAWTAGRGYNSPLHF
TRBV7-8 CASSLSRTGEKSYGYTF
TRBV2 CASSENRGQGGYGYTF
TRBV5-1 CASSLEGGRFSPLHF
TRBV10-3 CAISGTTSGREGEQFF
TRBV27 CASSLGQHSTDTQYF
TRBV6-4 CASSDRGQNEQYF
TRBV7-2 CASSLVGPGGRQFF
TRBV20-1 CSAMILDGIIDSHQETQYF
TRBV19 CASRTGFLSQPQHF